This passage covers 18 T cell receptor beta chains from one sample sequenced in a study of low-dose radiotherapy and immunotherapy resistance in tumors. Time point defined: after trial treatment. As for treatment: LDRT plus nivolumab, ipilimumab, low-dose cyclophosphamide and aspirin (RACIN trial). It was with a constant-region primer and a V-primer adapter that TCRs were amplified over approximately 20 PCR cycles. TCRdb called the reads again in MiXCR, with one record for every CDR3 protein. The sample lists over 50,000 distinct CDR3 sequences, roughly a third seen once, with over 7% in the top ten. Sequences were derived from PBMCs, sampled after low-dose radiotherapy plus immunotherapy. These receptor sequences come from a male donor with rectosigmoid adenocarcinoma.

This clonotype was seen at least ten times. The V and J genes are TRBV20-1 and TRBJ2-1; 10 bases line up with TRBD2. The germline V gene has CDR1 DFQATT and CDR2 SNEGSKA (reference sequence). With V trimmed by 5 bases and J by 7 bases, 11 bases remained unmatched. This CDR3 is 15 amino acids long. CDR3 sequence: CSAPYGLAVDNEQFF. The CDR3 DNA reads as TGCAGTGCTCCATACGGACTAGCGGTGGATAATGAGCAGTTCTTC.

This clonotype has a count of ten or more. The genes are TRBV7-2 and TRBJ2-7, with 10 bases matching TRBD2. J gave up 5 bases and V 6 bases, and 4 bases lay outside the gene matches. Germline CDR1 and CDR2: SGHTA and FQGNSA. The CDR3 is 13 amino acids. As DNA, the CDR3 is TGTGCCAGCAGGCGGACTAGCGGAAACGAGCAGTACTTC. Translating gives CASRRTSGNEQYF.

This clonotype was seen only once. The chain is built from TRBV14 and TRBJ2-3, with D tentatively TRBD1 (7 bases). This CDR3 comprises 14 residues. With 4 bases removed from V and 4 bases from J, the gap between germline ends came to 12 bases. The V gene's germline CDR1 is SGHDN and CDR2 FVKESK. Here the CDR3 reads CASSRQGGPDTQYF. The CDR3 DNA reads TGTGCCAGCAGCCGACAGGGAGGACCAGATACGCAGTATTTT. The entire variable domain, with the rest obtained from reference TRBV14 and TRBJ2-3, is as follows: EAGVTQFPSHSVIEKGQTVTLRCDPISGHDNLYWYRRVMGKEIKFLLHFVKESKQDESGMPNNRFLAERTGGTYSTLKVQPAELEDSGVYFCASSRQGGPDTQYFGPGTRLTVL.

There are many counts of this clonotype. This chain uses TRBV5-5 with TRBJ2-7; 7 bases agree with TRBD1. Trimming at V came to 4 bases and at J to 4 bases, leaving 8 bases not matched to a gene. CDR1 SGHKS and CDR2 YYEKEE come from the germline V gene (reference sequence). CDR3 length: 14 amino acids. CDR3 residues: CASSTGTEGYEQYF. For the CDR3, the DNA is TGTGCCAGCAGCACCGGGACAGAAGGATACGAGCAGTACTTC.

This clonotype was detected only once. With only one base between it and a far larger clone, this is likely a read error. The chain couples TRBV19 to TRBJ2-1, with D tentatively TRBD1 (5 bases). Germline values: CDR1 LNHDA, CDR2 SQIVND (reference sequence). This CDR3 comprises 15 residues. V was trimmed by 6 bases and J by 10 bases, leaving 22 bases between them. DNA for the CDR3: TGTGCCAGTAGCATTCACAGGAAAGGGATCTACGAGCAGTTCTTC. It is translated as CASSIHRKGIYEQFF.

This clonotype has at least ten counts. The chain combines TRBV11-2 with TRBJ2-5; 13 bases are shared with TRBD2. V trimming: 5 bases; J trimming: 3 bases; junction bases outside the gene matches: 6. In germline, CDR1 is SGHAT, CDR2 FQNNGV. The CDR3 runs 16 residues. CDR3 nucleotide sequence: TGTGCCAGCAGCCCCTGGACTAGCGGGAGAGAAGAGACCCAGTACTTC. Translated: CASSPWTSGREETQYF. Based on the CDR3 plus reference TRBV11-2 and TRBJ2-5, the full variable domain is EAGVAQSPRYKIIEKRQSVAFWCNPISGHATLYWYQQILGQGPKLLIQFQNNGVVDDSQLPKDRFSAERLKGVDSTLKIQPAKLEDSAVYLCASSPWTSGREETQYFGPGTRLLVL.

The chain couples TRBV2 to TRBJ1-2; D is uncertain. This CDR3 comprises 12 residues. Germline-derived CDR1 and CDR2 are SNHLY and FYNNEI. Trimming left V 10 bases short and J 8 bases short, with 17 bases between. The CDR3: CATSNGPVGYTF. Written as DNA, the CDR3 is TGTGCCACCAGCAATGGGCCGGTCGGCTACACCTTC.

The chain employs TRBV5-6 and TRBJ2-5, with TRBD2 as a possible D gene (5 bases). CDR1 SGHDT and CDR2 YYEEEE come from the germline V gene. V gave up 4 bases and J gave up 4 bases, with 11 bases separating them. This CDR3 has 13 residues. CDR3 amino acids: CASSRGEGETQYF. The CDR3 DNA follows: TGTGCCAGCAGCCGCGGAGAGGGAGAGACCCAGTACTTC.

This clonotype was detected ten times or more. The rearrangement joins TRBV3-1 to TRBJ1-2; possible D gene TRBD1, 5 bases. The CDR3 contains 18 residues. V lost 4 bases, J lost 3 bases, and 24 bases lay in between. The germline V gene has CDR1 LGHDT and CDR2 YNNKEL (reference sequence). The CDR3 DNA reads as TGTGCCAGCAGCCCTAATCCTCGGGTCAGGGCAGAGCACTATGGCTACACCTTC. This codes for CASSPNPRVRAEHYGYTF.

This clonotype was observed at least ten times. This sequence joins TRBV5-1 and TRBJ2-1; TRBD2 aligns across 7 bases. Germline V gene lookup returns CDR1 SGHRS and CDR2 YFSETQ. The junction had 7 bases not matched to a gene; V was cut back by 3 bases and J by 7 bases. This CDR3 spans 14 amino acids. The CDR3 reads CASSSFSAGNEQFF. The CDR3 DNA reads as TGCGCCAGCAGCTCTTTCTCAGCGGGAAATGAGCAGTTCTTC.

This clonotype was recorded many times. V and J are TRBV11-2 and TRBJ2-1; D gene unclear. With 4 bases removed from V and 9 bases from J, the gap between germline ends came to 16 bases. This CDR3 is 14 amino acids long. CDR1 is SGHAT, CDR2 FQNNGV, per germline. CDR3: CASSSTAPAGEQFF. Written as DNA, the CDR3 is TGTGCCAGCAGCTCTACGGCCCCCGCCGGTGAGCAGTTCTTC.

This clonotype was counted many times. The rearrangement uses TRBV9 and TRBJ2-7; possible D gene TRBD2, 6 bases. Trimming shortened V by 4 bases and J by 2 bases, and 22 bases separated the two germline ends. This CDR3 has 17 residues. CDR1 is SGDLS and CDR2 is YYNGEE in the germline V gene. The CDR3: CASSPRGGAPLTYEQYF. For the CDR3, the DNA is TGTGCCAGCAGCCCTCGGGGCGGGGCACCCCTTACCTACGAGCAGTACTTC. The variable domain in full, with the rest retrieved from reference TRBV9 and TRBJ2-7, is DSGVTQTPKHLITATGQRVTLRCSPRSGDLSVYWYQQSLDQGLQFLIQYYNGEERAKGNILERFSAQQFPDLHSELNLSSLELGDSALYFCASSPRGGAPLTYEQYFGPGTRLTVT.

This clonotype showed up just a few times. The CDR3 nucleotides are TGTGCCAGCAGCGTTGGGACAGTCGCTAGCACAGATACGCAGTATTTT. Translated: CASSVGTVASTDTQYF. The chain uses TRBV7-9 and TRBJ2-3; TRBD1 aligns across 7 bases. CDR1 and CDR2 (germline): SEHNR, FQNEAQ (reference sequence). V was pared by 5 bases and J by 0 bases, with 8 bases of the junction left unmatched. There are 16 residues in the CDR3. The whole variable domain, remainder taken from reference TRBV7-9 and TRBJ2-3, is DTGVSQNPRHKITKRGQNVTFRCDPISEHNRLYWYRQTLGQGPEFLTYFQNEAQLEKSRLLSDRFSAERPKGSFSTLEIQRTEQGDSAMYLCASSVGTVASTDTQYFGPGTRLTVL.

Here the CDR3 reads CASSSSSRTDNEKLFF. The CDR3 DNA reads TGTGCCAGCAGCTCGTCCTCGAGGACGGATAATGAAAAACTGTTTTTT. The chain recombines TRBV5-6 with TRBJ1-4, with D hard to call. There are 16 residues in the CDR3. Trimming took off 3 bases at V and 4 bases at J, with 16 bases between the two ends. CDR1 SGHDT and CDR2 YYEEEE come from the germline V gene.

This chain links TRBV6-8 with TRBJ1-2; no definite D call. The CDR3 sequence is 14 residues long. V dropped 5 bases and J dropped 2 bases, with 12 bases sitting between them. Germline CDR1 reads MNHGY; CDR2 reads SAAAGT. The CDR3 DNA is TGTGCCAGCAGTACCCCGGGCCGAAACTATGGCTACACCTTC. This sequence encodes CASSTPGRNYGYTF.

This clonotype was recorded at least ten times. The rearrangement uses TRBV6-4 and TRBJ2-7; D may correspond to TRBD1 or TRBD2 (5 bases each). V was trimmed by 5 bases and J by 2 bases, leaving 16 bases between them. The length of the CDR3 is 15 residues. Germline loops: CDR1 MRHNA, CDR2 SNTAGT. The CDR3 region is CASSPSGTAPYEQYF. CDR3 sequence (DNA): TGTGCCAGCAGTCCCTCCGGGACGGCTCCCTACGAGCAGTACTTC.

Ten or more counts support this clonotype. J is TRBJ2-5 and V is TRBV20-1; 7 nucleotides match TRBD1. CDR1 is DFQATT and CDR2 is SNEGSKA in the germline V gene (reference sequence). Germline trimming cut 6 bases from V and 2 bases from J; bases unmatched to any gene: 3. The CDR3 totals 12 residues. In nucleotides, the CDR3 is TGCAGTGCCACGGGACAGCAAGAGACCCAGTACTTC. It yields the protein CSATGQQETQYF.

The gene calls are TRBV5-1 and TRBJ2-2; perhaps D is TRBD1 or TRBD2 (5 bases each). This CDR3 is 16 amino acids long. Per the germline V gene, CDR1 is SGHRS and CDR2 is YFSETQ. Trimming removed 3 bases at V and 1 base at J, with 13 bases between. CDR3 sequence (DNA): TGCGCCAGCAGCTCCGGGACGGGTGGGAACACCGGGGAGCTGTTTTTT. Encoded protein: CASSSGTGGNTGELFF.